This T cell receptor beta chain was identified during a study of glioma-infiltrating T cells. The iRepertoire nested amplicon-rescue multiplex PCR amplified TCR alpha and beta CDR3s from RNA. One-step reverse transcription and amplification started from approximately 100-400 ng of tissue mRNA or PBMC total RNA. TCRdb re-analysed the multiplex PCR reads in MiXCR, keeping a single row per CDR3 protein. The data hold some 18,000 distinct CDR3 sequences, with nearly 60% observed a single time. General observations from the study: Tissue and blood shared very few CDR3 sequences. Tissue-blood divergence was below expectation in non-neoplastic patients, above in gliomas.

The sample holds a few counts of this clonotype. Its cognate antigen is unknown. CDR1 is MDHEN and CDR2 is SYDVKM in the germline V gene. The CDR3 is 14 residues long. The V gene lost 11 bases and the J gene lost 1 base, with 17 bases spanning the gap. V is TRBV28 and J is TRBJ1-2, with D tentatively TRBD1 (5 bases). Sequenced input: glioma tissue, nonneoplastic brain tissue, or PBMCs (not recorded which). This clonotype was obtained from a human donor with low-grade glioma or glioblastoma, undergoing nonglioma brain surgery, or in good health (not recorded which). Here the CDR3 reads CAGGGSRVNYGYTF. The CDR3 DNA sequence: TGTGCCGGGGGGGGGAGCCGAGTTAACTATGGCTACACCTTC.